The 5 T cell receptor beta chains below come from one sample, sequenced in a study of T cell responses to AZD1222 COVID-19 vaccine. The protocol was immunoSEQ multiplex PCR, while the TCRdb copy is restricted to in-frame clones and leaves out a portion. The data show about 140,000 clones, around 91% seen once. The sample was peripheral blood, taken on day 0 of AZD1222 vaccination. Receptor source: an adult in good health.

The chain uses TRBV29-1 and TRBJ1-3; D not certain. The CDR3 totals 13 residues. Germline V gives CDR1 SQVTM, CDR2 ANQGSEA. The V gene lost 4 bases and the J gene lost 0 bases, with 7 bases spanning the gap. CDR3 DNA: TGCAGCGTTGGGTCAGCCTCTGGAAACACCATATATTTT. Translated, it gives CSVGSASGNTIYF.

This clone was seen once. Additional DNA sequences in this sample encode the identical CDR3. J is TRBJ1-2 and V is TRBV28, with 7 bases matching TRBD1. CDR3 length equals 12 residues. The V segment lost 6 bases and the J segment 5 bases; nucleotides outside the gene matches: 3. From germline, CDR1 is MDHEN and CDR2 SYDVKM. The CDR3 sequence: CASSRQGYGYTF. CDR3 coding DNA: TGTGCCAGCAGCCGACAGGGATATGGCTACACCTTC.

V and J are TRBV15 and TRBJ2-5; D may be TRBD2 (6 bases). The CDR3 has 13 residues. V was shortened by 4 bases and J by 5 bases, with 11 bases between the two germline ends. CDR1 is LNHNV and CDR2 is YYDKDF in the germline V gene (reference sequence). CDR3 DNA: TGTGCCACCAGCATTGGAGGGAGGGAGACCCAGTACTTC. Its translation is CATSIGGRETQYF.

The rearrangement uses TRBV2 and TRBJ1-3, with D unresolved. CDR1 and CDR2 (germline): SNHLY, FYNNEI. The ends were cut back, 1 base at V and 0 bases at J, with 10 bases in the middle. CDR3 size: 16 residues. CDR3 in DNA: TGTGCCAGCAGTGAAGGGCAGTGGGTCTCTGGAAACACCATATATTTT. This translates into CASSEGQWVSGNTIYF.

Written as DNA, the CDR3 is TGTGCCAGCAGCGTAGAAGCAGGGCCGAATTCACCCCTCCACTTT. Translated: CASSVEAGPNSPLHF. This chain connects TRBV9 to TRBJ1-6; D is perhaps TRBD1 (5 bases). CDR3 size: 15 residues. Trimming removed 0 bases from V and 7 bases from J, with 11 bases in between. Looked up from germline, CDR1 is SGDLS and CDR2 is YYNGEE.